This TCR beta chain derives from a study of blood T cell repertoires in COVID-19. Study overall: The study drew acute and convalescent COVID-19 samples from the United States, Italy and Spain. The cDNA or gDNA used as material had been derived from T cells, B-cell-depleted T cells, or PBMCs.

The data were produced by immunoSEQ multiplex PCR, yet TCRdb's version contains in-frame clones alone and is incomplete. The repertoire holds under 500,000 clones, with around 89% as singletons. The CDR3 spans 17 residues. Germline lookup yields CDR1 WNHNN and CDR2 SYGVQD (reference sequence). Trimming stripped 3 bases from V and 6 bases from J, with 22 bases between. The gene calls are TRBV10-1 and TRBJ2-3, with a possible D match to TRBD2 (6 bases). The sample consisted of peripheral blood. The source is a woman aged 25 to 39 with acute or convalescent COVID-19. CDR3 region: CASSDRLGGPPGDTQYF. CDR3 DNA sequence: TGCGCCAGCAGTGACCGACTCGGGGGACCCCCGGGGGATACGCAGTATTTT.